This T cell receptor (beta chain) was captured by sequencing in a study of human T cells and chemical hapten exposure. About the study: Sensitization applied 2% DPC to around 2 cm by around 2 cm of upper inner arm skin. Small differences in pooled library volume mainly drove the variation in TCR yields per sample. Patients, a majority of them female, were diagnosed with alopecia areata, totalis or universalis.

Trimming shortened V by 3 bases and J by 5 bases, and 10 bases separated the two germline ends. From germline, CDR1 is MNHEY and CDR2 SMNVEV (reference sequence). The CDR3 has 13 residues. Time point here: patch test 3, about 24 weeks after DPC sensitization. The treatment was: therapeutic diphenylcyclopropenone sensitization with weekly scalp DPC. The study, taken as a whole, reports: Donors were affected by alopecia, so their immune reaction might vary from that of healthy individuals.

Via MiXCR, TCRdb re-called the RACE reads, giving one row per CDR3 protein. The table lists tens of thousands of distinct CDR3 sequences, about a tenth of them singletons, with approximately 3.7% in the top ten. This clonotype was seen more than once but under ten times. Its antigen remains unidentified. This receptor was taken from a woman between 50 and 59 years old with alopecia areata. Some clones in this sample may be carry-over from other donors' samples. The chain couples TRBV27 to TRBJ2-5; D not certain. Sequencing used whole blood, obtained in connection with sensitization to the hapten diphenylcyclopropenone (DPC). The CDR3 DNA sequence: TGTGCCAGCAGTTTTAAGGGTTGGGAGACCCAGTACTTC. Amino acids: CASSFKGWETQYF.